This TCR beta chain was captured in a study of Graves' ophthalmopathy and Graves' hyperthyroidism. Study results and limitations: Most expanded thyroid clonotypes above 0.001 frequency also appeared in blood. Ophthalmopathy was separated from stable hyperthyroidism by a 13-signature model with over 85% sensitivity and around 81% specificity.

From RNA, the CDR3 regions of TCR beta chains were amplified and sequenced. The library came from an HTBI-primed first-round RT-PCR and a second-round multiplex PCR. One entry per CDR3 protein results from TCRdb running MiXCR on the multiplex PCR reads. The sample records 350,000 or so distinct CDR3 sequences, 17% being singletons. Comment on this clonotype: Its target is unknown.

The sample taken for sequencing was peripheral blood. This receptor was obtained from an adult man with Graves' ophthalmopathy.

For the CDR3, the DNA is TGTGCCAGCAGGGGGACAGTCGCTAACTATGGCTACACCTTC. Its translation: CASRGTVANYGYTF. V and J are TRBV28 and TRBJ1-2; 7 positions agree with TRBD1. The V segment lost 6 bases and the J segment 0 bases; nucleotides outside the gene matches: 4. The germline V gene encodes CDR1 MDHEN and CDR2 SYDVKM. This CDR3 has 14 residues.